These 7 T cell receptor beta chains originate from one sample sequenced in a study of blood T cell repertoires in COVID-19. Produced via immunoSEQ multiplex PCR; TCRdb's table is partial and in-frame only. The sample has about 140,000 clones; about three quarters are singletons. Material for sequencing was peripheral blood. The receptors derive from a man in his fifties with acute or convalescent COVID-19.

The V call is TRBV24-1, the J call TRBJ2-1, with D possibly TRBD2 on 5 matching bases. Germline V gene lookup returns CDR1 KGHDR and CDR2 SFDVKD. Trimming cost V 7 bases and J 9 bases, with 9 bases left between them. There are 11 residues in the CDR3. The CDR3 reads CATRLRGEQFF. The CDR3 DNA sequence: TGTGCCACCAGACTACGGGGTGAGCAGTTCTTC.

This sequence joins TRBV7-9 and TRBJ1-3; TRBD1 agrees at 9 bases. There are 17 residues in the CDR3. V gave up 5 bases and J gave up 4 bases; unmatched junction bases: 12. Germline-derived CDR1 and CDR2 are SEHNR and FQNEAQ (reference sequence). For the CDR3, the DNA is TGTGCCAGCAGCCATCCATTGCGGACAGGGGACGGAAACACCATATATTTT. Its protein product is CASSHPLRTGDGNTIYF.

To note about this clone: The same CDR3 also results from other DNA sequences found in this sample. The CDR3 is CASRGLYGYTF. The CDR3 bases are TGTGCCAGCAGGGGGCTATATGGCTACACCTTC. The gene calls are TRBV19 and TRBJ1-2, with 8 bases aligning to TRBD1. V was pared by 9 bases and J by 5 bases, with 2 bases of the junction left unmatched. CDR1 LNHDA and CDR2 SQIVND come from the germline V gene (reference sequence). The CDR3 sequence is 11 residues long.

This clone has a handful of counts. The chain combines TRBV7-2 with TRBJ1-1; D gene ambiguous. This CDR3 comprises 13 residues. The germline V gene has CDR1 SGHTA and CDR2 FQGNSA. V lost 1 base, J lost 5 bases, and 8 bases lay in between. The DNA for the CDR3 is TGTGCCAGCAGCTTAGGACAACGGACTGAAGCTTTCTTT. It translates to CASSLGQRTEAFF.

The CDR3 loop reads CASSPPRRLAGSYNEQFF. CDR3 sequence (DNA): TGTGCCAGCAGCCCTCCCCGGAGGCTAGCGGGATCCTACAATGAGCAGTTCTTC. The J gene is TRBJ2-1, the V gene TRBV3-1 (or the pseudogene TRBV3-2); 9 nucleotides match TRBD2. The CDR3 sequence is 18 residues long. CDR1 is LGHDT, CDR2 YNNKEL, per germline (reference sequence). The V and J ends lost 4 bases and 1 base, in that order; junction bases with no gene match: 11.

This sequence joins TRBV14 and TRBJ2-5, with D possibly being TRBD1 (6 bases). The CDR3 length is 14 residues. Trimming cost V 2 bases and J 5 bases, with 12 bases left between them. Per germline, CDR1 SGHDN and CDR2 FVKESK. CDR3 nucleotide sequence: TGTGCCAGCAGCCAAACACAGGGTTGGGAGACCCAGTACTTC. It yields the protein CASSQTQGWETQYF.

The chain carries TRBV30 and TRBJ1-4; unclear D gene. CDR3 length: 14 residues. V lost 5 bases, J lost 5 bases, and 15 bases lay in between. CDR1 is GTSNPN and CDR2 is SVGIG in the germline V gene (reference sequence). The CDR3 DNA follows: TGTGCCTGGGGGCCCGGAGGACGAAATGAAAAACTGTTTTTT. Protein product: CAWGPGGRNEKLFF. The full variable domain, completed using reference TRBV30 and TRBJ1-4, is SQTIHQWPATLVQPVGSPLSLECTVEGTSNPNLYWYRQAAGRGLQLLFYSVGIGQISSEVPQNLSASRPQDRQFILSSKKLLLSDSGFYLCAWGPGGRNEKLFFGSGTQLSVL.